This T cell receptor (beta chain) was recovered during a study of Ad26.COV2.S vaccination and SARS-CoV-2 variants. Clones were sequenced by immunoSEQ multiplex PCR, and TCRdb holds only the in-frame ones, with some missing. In the table there are approximately 350,000 clones, roughly 80% of which are singletons. Documented treatment: around 19 received Ad26.COV2.S at low or high dose, single or two shots; 5 received placebo; per-sample allocation not given. All samples were drawn on day 63, counting from the first vaccine or placebo injection. This clone was seen at least ten times. The V and J ends lost 5 bases and 4 bases, in that order; junction bases with no gene match: 9. The CDR3 totals 15 residues. Germline V CDR1 and CDR2: MNHEY, SVGEGT.

The V call is TRBV6-2 or TRBV6-3, the J call TRBJ2-3; TRBD2 agrees at 7 bases. The sequenced sample was peripheral blood, obtained in a trial of Ad26.COV2.S vaccine versus placebo. The sequence derives from a person aged 18-60 years who received the Ad26.COV2.S COVID-19 vaccine or a placebo. The CDR3 region is CASSEGAGSADTQYF. CDR3 coding DNA: TGTGCCAGCAGTGAGGGAGCGGGGAGCGCAGATACGCAGTATTTT.